This TCR beta chain was recorded in a study of T cells in Graves' hyperthyroidism and ophthalmopathy (dated by TCRdb to about 2019). As for the study more broadly: Peripheral blood samples were taken at the time of initial diagnosis, prior to any treatment. After blood sampling, hyperthyroidism patients were treated with methimazole at a starting dose of 30 mg daily, and ophthalmopathy patients were treated with high-dose intravenous methylprednisolone. TCR V-J signatures able to tell the groups apart were searched for in a discovery cohort of 100 patients, of whom over 40 had Graves' ophthalmopathy and 57 had stable Graves' hyperthyroidism. Thyroid tissue and blood T-cell repertoires from about six Graves' hyperthyroidism patients were also compared in the study. Whether ophthalmopathy could be predicted prospectively was tested in an independent validation cohort made up of about 20 hyperthyroidism patients plus 17 patients who later progressed to ophthalmopathy. The 95 to 100 discovery patients were divided at random into training and test sets in a 7:3 ratio. TCR Vbeta CDR3 sequencing of 120 to 150 peripheral blood samples (about 45 ophthalmopathy, 75 hyperthyroidism and approximately 17 progressor patients) is reported in the paper.

This clonotype was recorded a few times. Its antigen remains undetermined. Base qualities are not provided; no much larger clone lies one nucleotide away. What the authors observed across the whole study: In validation, the model predicted progression to ophthalmopathy a median of 6.5 months before onset, with about 71% sensitivity and more than 72% specificity. Most expanded thyroid clonotypes (frequency above 0.001) were also found in blood, which suggests that blood repertoires may mirror thyroid immune responses. A 13 V-J signature model separated ophthalmopathy from stable hyperthyroidism, with 87.88% sensitivity and roughly 84% specificity in cross-validation and 80%/75% in testing. Sample size was not statistically predetermined, and blinding of investigators to group allocation was not performed.

The TCR beta CDR3 regions were amplified from RNA transcripts. The first round of RT-PCR for the TCR CDR3 was performed with the HTBI primer set and the Qiagen OneStep RT-PCR kit. The libraries were constructed in a second round of multiplex PCR and then size-selected and purified. Sequencing of the libraries was done on an Illumina HiSeq2000 using paired-end 100 bp reads. Per the original workflow: SOAPnuke was used to process the raw data, throwing out any read that contained adapters or uncalled bases, had a mean Phred below 15, or lacked an exact constant-primer or identifier match. COPE v1.2.5 was used to merge the high-quality paired reads, and each unique nucleotide sequence was defined as a clonotype. MiTCR v1.1 was used to align the clonotypes against IMGT TRBV, TRBD and TRBJ reference segments. The analysis included only V-J combinations with a frequency above 0.0001, which together covered roughly 99% of the repertoires. The TCS score was defined as the ratio of F50 (clonal expansion) to E x V (chaos), calculated using BLOSUM62-based TCRdist between CDR3 peptides within each V-J. Welch's t-statistics and random forest reduced approximately 520 V-J features to some 14, which were used in a naive Bayes classifier (R e1071). The Morisita-Horn index was used to measure how similar the thyroid and blood repertoires were. The raw public data were reprocessed by TCRdb itself: fastp quality trimming at Q25, MiXCR clonotype calling, in-frame beta chains only. Every CDR3 protein is listed once, alongside the most common genes and DNA of its rows. None of the V and J calls come from the authors' own analysis; TCRdb made them. The sample yields 600,000 to 700,000 distinct CDR3 sequences; 14% to 15% were counted once. Around 4% of the sample is held by the ten biggest clonotypes.

Ophthalmopathy patients had moderately to severely active disease, Clinical Activity Score of at least 3, NOSPECS grade of at least 4, and duration under 3 months. The study excluded patients with uncontrolled infections, other autoimmune diseases, pregnancy or lactation. Diagnoses relied on clinical symptoms, serum thyroxine and TRAb, thyroid ultrasound and orbital computed tomography. PBMCs were separated from over 9 ml of fresh peripheral blood using Ficoll-Paque density gradient centrifugation. Total RNA was extracted using Trizol reagent, and RNA quality was assessed on an Agilent 2100 Bioanalyzer. CDR1 and CDR2 are drawn from the germline V gene: SGDLS, YYNGEE. The junction carries 18 bases between V and J, which are trimmed by 3 bases and 6 bases respectively. From the cysteine through the phenylalanine, the CDR3 covers 15 amino acids. Only the CDR3 portion is preserved as DNA: 45 bases, with reading frame beginning at the first base.

This clonotype was obtained from a woman in her thirties or forties with Graves' ophthalmopathy. The sequence is built from TRBV9 and TRBJ1-2, and TRBD1 may be the D gene, going by 5 matching bases. Sequences were obtained from blood. The DNA is TGTGCCAGCAGCGGGGGACGTGCGGTCGGGGATGGCTACACCTTC. Its translation is CASSGGRAVGDGYTF. Beyond the CDR3, the reference TRBV9 and TRBJ1-2 genes provide the residues; the full variable domain reads: DSGVTQTPKHLITATGQRVTLRCSPRSGDLSVYWYQQSLDQGLQFLIQYYNGEERAKGNILERFSAQQFPDLHSELNLSSLELGDSALYFCASSGGRAVGDGYTFGSGTRLTVV.